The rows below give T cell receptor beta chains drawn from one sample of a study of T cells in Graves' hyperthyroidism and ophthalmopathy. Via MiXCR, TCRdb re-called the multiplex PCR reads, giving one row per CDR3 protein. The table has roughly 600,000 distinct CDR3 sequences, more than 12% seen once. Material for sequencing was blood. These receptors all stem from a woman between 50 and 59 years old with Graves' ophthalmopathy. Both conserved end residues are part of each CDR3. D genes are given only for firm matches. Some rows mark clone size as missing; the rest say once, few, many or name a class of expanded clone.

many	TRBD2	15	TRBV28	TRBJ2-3	TGTGCCAGCAGTCCTGAGCGGGGAGGATCGGATACGCAGTATTTT	CASSPERGGSDTQYF
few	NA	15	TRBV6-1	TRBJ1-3	TGTGCCAGCAGTTTCAACCGGGACGAAGGAAACACCATATATTTT	CASSFNRDEGNTIYF
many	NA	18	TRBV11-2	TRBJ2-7	TGTGCCAGCAGTCCAGGGGGGGGGTCGTCCGGTGTATCCTACGAGCAGTACTTC	CASSPGGGSSGVSYEQYF
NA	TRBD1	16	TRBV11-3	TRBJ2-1	TGTGCCAGCAGCCCATCTCACAGGGGAAGGACCGGGGAGCAGTTCTTC	CASSPSHRGRTGEQFF
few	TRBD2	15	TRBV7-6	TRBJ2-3	TGTGCCAGCAGCGTTAGCGGGCAGACCCCAGATACGCAGTATTTT	CASSVSGQTPDTQYF
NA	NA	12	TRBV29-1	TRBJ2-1	TGCAGCGTCGCTTGGCGGGAAAATGAGCAGTTCTTC	CSVAWRENEQFF
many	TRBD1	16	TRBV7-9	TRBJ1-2	TGTGCCAGCAGCCACAGGACAGGGAGATCGGTGAATGGCTACACCTTC	CASSHRTGRSVNGYTF
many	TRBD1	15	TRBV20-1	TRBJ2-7	TGCAGTGCTAGACTCAGGACAGGGCCGTCCTACGAGCAGTACTTC	CSARLRTGPSYEQYF
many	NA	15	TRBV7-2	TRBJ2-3	TGTGCCAGCAGCTTAGAGGGGGGGACCGGAGATACGCAGTATTTT	CASSLEGGTGDTQYF
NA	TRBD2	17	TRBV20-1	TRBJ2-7	TGCAGTGCTAGAAATCCCGGGACTAGCGGGGGTCCGGACGAGCAGTACTTC	CSARNPGTSGGPDEQYF
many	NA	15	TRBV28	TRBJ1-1	TGTGCCAGCAGTTCCACCCGAGGGCGGGAAGGGGGAGCTTTCTTT	CASSSTRGREGGAFF
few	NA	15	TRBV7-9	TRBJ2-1	TGTGCCAGCAGCTTACGGGGGCTCTCCTACAATGAGCAGTTCTTC	CASSLRGLSYNEQFF
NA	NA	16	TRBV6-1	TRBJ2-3	TGTGCCAGCAGTTATTTTAGGGCTTTGAATACAGATACGCAGTATTTT	CASSYFRALNTDTQYF
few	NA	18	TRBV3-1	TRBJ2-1	TGTGCCAGCAGCCAAGAAAGAAAAGATTTGGGTCCCTACAATGAGCAGTTCTTC	CASSQERKDLGPYNEQFF
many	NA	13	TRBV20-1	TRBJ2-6	TGCAGTGCTAAGAGCTCTGGGGCCAACGTCCTGACTTTC	CSAKSSGANVLTF
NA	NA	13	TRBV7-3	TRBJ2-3	TGTGCCAGCAGCTTAAAGGACACAGATACGCAGTATTTT	CASSLKDTDTQYF
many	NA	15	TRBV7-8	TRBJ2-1	TGTGCCAGCAGCTTAGTAGGGCGTTCCTACAATGAGCAGTTCTTC	CASSLVGRSYNEQFF
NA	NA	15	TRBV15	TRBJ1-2	TGTGCCACCAGCAGAGACCGACAGGCTGCGTATGGCTACACCTTC	CATSRDRQAAYGYTF
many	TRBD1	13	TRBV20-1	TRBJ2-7	TGCAGTGCTGAGGACAGGGCCACCTACGAGCAGTACTTC	CSAEDRATYEQYF
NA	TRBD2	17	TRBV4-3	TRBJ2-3	TGCGCCAGCAGCCAAGGCGCGACTAGCGGGAGCACAGATACGCAGTATTTT	CASSQGATSGSTDTQYF
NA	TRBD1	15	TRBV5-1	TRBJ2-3	TGCGCCAGCTGCCTTGGGACAGGGGGCACAGATACGCAGTATTTT	CASCLGTGGTDTQYF
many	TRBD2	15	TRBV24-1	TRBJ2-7	TGTGCCACCAGTGACCCGACTAGCGGGACCTACGAGCAGTACTTC	CATSDPTSGTYEQYF
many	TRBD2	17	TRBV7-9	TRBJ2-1	TGTGCCAGCAGCTCGGGGGGACTAGCGGGACTAAGCAATGAGCAGTTCTTC	CASSSGGLAGLSNEQFF
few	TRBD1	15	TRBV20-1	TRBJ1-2	TGCAGTGCTAGTCAAGGACGGGACAGGGGGTCGGGCTACACCTTC	CSASQGRDRGSGYTF
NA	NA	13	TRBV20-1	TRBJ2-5	TGCAGTGCTGGGAGGTCTGTTGGAGAGACCCAGTACTTC	CSAGRSVGETQYF
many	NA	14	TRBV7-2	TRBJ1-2	TGTGCCAGCAGCTTAGGTCAGCCTGGGATTTTCTACACCTTC	CASSLGQPGIFYTF
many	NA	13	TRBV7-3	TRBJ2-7	TGTGCCAGCAGCCTCTCTTACGGCTACGAGCAGTACTTC	CASSLSYGYEQYF
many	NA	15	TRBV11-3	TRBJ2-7	TGTGCCAGCAGCTTAGACCTAGCTCCTACCTACGAGCAGTACTTC	CASSLDLAPTYEQYF
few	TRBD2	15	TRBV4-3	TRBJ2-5	TGCGCCAGCAGCCAAGCCAGAACGGGAGGAGAGACCCAGTACTTC	CASSQARTGGETQYF
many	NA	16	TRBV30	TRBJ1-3	TGTGCCTGGAGACCAGAGACAGGACGCTCTGGAAACACCATATATTTT	CAWRPETGRSGNTIYF
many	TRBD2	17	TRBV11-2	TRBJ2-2	TGTGCCAGCAGCTTAGGGCTAGCGGGATCCGGTACCGGGGAGCTGTTTTTT	CASSLGLAGSGTGELFF
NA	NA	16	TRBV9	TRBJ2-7	TGTGCCAGCAGCGTAGCCCTTGGGGGGCGCGGCGGGGAGCAGTACTTC	CASSVALGGRGGEQYF
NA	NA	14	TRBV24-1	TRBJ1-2	TGTGCCACCAGTGATTCGGACAATATCTATGGCTACACCTTC	CATSDSDNIYGYTF
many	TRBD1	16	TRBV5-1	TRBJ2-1	TGCGCCAGCAGGAAACAACGGGACAGGGCTTACAATGAGCAGTTCTTC	CASRKQRDRAYNEQFF
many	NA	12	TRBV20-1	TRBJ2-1	TGCAGTGCGCCCGTCAAGGGCTATCTGCAGTTCTTC	CSAPVKGYLQFF
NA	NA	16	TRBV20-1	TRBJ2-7	TGCAGTGCTAGTCCCGAACCAGGCTTGACCTCCTACGAGCAGTACTTC	CSASPEPGLTSYEQYF
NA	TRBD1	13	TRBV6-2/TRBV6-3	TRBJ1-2	TGTGCCAGCAGACTGGACAGGGGCTATGGCTACACCTTC	CASRLDRGYGYTF
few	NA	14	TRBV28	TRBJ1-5	TGTGCCAGCAGTTGGGGGTTGGGGAATCAGCCCCAGCATTTT	CASSWGLGNQPQHF
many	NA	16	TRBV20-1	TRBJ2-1	TGCAGTGCTAGAGAGTATGGGCGGGAATTCTACAATGAGCAGTTCTTC	CSAREYGREFYNEQFF
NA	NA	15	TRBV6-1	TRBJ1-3	TGTGCCAGCAGTATAGACAGATTTTATGGAAACACCATATATTTT	CASSIDRFYGNTIYF
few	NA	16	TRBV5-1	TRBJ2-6	TGCGCCAGCAGCTTGGTCCTCATCTCTGGGGCCAACGTCCTGACTTTC	CASSLVLISGANVLTF
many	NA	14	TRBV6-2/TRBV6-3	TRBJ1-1	TGTGCCAGCAGTTACACGGGGATGAACACTGAAGCTTTCTTT	CASSYTGMNTEAFF
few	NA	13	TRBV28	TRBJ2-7	TGTGCCAGCACCAGAGCAGGTCGGGTCGAGCAGTACTTC	CASTRAGRVEQYF
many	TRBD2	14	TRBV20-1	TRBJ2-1	TGCAGTGCAAGGACTAGCGGGAGGGATTATGAGCAGTTCTTC	CSARTSGRDYEQFF
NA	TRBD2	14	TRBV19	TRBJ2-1	TGTGCCAATAGGGGGACTAGCGTGTACAATGAGCAGTTCTTC	CANRGTSVYNEQFF
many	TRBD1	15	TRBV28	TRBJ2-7	TGTGCCAGCAGTTTATGGGGGACAGCCTCCTACGAGCAGTACTTC	CASSLWGTASYEQYF
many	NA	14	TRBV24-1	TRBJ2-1	TGTGCCACCAGTGGGGGTCCCCATTACAATGAGCAGTTCTTC	CATSGGPHYNEQFF
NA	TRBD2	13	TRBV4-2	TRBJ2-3	TGTGCCAGCAGCCCGACCGGACTAGTCATGCAGTATTTT	CASSPTGLVMQYF
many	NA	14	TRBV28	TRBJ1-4	TGTGCCAGCAGTTTACCACGGAGTAATGAAAAACTGTTTTTT	CASSLPRSNEKLFF
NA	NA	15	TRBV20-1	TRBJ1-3	TGCAGTGCTAGAGCGGGACGTCGCTCTGGAAACACCATATATTTT	CSARAGRRSGNTIYF
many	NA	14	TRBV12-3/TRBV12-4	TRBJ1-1	TGTGCCAGCAGGGCCGAGCGGGGGGGCGCTGAAGCTTTCTTT	CASRAERGGAEAFF